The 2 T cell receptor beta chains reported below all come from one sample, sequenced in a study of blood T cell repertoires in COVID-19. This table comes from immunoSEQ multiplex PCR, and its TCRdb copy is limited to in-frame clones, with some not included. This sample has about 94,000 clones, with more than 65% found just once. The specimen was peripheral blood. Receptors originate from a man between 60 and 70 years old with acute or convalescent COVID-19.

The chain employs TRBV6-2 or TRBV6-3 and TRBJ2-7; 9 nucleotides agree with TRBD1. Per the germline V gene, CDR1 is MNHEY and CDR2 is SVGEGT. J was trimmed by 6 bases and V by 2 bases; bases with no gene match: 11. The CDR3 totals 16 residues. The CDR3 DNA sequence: TGTGCCAGCAGTTACCTTTGGACAGGGGAATCGGGCGAGCAGTACTTC. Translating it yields CASSYLWTGESGEQYF.

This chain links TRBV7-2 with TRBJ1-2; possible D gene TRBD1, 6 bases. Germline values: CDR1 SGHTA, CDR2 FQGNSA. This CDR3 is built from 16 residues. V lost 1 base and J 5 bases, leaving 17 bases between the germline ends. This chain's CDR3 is CASSLVVVTGLYGYTF. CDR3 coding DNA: TGTGCCAGCAGCTTAGTAGTGGTTACAGGGCTTTATGGCTACACCTTC. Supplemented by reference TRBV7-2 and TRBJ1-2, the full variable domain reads GAGVSQSPSNKVTEKGKDVELRCDPISGHTALYWYRQSLGQGLEFLIYFQGNSAPDKSGLPSDRFSAERTGGSVSTLTIQRTQQEDSAVYLCASSLVVVTGLYGYTFGSGTRLTVV.